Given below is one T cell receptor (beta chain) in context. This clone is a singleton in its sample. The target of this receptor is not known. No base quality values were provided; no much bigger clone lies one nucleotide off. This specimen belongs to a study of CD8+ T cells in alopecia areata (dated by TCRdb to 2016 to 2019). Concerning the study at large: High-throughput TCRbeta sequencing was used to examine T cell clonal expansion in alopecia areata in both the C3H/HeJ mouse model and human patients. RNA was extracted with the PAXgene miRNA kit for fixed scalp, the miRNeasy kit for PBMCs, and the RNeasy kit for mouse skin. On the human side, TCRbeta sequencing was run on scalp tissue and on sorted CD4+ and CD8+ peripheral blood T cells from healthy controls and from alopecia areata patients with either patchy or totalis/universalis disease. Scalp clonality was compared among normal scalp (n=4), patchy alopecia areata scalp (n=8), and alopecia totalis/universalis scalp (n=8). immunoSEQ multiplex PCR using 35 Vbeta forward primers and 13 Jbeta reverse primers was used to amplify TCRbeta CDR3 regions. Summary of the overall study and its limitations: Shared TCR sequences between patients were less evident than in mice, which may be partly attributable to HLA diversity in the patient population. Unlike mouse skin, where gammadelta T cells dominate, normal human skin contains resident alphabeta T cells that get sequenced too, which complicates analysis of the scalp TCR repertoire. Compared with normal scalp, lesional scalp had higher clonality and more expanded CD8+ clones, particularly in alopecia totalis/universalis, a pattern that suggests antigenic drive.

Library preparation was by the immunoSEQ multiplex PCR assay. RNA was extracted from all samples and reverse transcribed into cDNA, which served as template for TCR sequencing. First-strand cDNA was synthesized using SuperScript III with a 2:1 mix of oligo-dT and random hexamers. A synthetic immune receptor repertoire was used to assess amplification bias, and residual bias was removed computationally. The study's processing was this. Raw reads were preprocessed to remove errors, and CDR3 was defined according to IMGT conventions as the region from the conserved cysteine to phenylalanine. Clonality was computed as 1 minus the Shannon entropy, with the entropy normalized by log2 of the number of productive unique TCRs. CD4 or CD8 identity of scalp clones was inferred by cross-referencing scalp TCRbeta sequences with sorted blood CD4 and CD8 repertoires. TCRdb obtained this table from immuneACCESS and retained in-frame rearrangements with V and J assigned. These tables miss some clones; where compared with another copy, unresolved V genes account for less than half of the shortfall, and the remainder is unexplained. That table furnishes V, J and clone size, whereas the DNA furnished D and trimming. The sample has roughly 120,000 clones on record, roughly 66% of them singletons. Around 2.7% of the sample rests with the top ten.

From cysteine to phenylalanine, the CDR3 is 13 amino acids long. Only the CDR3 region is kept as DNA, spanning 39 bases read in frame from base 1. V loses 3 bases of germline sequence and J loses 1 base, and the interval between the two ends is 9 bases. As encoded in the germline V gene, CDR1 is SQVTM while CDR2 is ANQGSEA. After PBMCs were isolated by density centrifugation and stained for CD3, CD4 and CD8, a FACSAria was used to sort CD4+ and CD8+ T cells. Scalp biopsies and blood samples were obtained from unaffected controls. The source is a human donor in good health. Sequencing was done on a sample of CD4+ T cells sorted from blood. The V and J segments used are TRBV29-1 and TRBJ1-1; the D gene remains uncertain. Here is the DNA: TGCAGCGTTGATTTGGGTTGGAACACTGAAGCTTTCTTT. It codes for CSVDLGWNTEAFF.